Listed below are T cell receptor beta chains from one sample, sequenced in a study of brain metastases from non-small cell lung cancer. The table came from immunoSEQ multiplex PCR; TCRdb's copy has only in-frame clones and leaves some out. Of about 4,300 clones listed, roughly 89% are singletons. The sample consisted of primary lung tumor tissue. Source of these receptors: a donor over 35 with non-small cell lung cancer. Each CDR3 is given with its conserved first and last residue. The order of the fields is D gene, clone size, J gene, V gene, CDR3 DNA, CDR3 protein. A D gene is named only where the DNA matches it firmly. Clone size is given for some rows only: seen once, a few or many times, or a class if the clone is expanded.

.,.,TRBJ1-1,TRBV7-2,TGTGCCAGCAGCTTGGCGGTGGGCACCACCACTGAAGCTTTCTTT,CASSLAVGTTTEAFF
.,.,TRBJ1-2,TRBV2,TGTGCCAGCAGTGGAGATGCTAACTATGGCTACACCTTC,CASSGDANYGYTF
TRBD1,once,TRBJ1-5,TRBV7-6,TGTGCCAGCAGCTTAAGGACAGGGCCCAATCAGCCCCAGCATTTT,CASSLRTGPNQPQHF
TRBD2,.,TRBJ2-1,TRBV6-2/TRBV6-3,TGTGCCAGCAGTTACACCCCTAGCGGGGGCTACAATGAGCAGTTCTTC,CASSYTPSGGYNEQFF
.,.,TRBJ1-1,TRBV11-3,TGTGCCAGCAGCTTATCACAAGGGGCTTTCTTT,CASSLSQGAFF
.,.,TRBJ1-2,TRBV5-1,TGCGCCAGCAGCCCGGGAGGCAACTATGGCTACACCTTC,CASSPGGNYGYTF
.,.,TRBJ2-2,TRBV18,TGTGCCAGCTCACCACCGGCCGGAGGGAGATGGACCGGGGAGCTGTTTTTT,CASSPPAGGRWTGELFF
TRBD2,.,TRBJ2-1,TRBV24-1,TGTGCCACCAGTGATCGAGCGGGAGAGTCCTACAATGAGCAGTTCTTC,CATSDRAGESYNEQFF
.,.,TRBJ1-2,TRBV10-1,TGCGCCAGCAGTCAAACCCCTAACTATGGCTACACCTTC,CASSQTPNYGYTF
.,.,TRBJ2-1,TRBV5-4,TGTGCCAGCAGCTTGGCTACAGGCGCCCGGGTCAATGAGCAGTTCTTC,CASSLATGARVNEQFF
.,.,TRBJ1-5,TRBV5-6,TGTGCCAGCAGCTTTCGGGGGGCCTCCCAGCCCCAGCATTTT,CASSFRGASQPQHF
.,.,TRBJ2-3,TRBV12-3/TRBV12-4,TGTGCCAGCAGTTTACCCCCAGATACGCAGTATTTT,CASSLPPDTQYF
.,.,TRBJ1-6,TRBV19,TGTGCCAGTAGTATTTTAGCTACTCCCAGGAACTCACCCCTCCACTTT,CASSILATPRNSPLHF
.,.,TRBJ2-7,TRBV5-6,TGTGCCAGCAGCTTGGGTTTGGAATACGAGCAGTACTTC,CASSLGLEYEQYF
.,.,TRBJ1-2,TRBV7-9,TGTGCCAGCAGCTTCCCGGGACGGGATGGCTACACCTTC,CASSFPGRDGYTF
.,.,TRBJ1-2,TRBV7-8,TGTGCCAGCAGCTTATGGGGGGATGGCTACACCTTC,CASSLWGDGYTF
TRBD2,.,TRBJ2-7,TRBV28,TGTGCCAGCAGTTCCCAGGTGTTGGGGGGGATCTACGAGCAGTACTTC,CASSSQVLGGIYEQYF
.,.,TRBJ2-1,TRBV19,TGTGCCAGTAGCCTCAGGGGAGGGCTCGATGAGCAGTTCTTC,CASSLRGGLDEQFF
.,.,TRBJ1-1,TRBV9,TGTGCCAGCAGCCGCGCCGGGGGTTCCACTGAAGCTTTCTTT,CASSRAGGSTEAFF
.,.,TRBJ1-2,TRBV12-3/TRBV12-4,TGTGCCAGCAGTTGGCTCAGGGACCCTGGCTACACCTTC,CASSWLRDPGYTF
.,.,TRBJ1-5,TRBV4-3,TGCGCCAGCAGCCAAGATAGAATACAAGCGGGTCAGCCCCAGCATTTT,CASSQDRIQAGQPQHF
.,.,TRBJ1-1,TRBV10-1,TGCGCCAGCAGTAATTACCCGAACACTGAAGCTTTCTTT,CASSNYPNTEAFF
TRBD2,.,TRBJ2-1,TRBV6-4,TGTGCCAGCAGTGAACTAGCGGGAGGGCCCTACAATGAGCAGTTCTTC,CASSELAGGPYNEQFF
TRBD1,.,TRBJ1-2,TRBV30,TGTGCCTGGAGTGTCCCGGGACAGGGGTTTTTTATGTCTAACTATGGCTACACCTTC,CAWSVPGQGFFMSNYGYTF
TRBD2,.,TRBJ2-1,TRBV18,TGTGCCAGCTCACCAGGGACTAGTCCTGGTGAGCAGTTCTTC,CASSPGTSPGEQFF
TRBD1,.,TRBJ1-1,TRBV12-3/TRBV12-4,TGTGCCAGCAGCTTGGACAGGGGCGGTGCTTTCTTT,CASSLDRGGAFF
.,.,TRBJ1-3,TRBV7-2,TGTGCCAGCAGCCTAAACGGAAACACCATATATTTT,CASSLNGNTIYF
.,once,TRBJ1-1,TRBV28,TGTGCCAGCCGGGGAGGGGGGATGAACACTGAAGCTTTCTTT,CASRGGGMNTEAFF
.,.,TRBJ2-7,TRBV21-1,TGTGCCAGCAATATACAGCGGGAGGACAGCGAGCAGTACTTC,CASNIQREDSEQYF
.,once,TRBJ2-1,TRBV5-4,TGTGCCAGCAGCTTGGTGGTGGGTGAGCAGTTCTTC,CASSLVVGEQFF
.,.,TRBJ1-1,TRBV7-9,TGTGCCAGCAGCTTAGTTGTACAGCCTGAAGCTTTCTTT,CASSLVVQPEAFF
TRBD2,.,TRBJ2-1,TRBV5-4,TGTGCCAGCAGCTTGGCGGGAGGAGCGGGGGGCCCCGGTGAGCAGTTCTTC,CASSLAGGAGGPGEQFF
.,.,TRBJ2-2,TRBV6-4,TGTGCCAGCAGTGACGGAAACACCGGGGAGCTGTTTTTT,CASSDGNTGELFF